The next 14 T cell receptor beta chains were all read from a single sample in a study of brain T cells in children with intractable seizures. Only in-frame clones appear in the TCRdb table, and some are missing; sequencing was by immunoSEQ multiplex PCR. The sample carries 300,000 to 400,000 clones, nearly 95% recorded once. Time point specified: blood from clinic visit 5 months post-surgery; TSC patient then seizure free. The input for sequencing was peripheral blood, taken less than 6 months after surgery. The origin of the receptors is a boy younger than two with tuberous sclerosis and intractable seizures.

This clone was seen only a few times. The J gene is TRBJ1-1, the V gene TRBV30; D is ambiguous. CDR3 size: 20 residues. V dropped 4 bases and J dropped 6 bases, with 36 bases sitting between them. CDR1 and CDR2 (germline): GTSNPN, SVGIG (reference sequence). CDR3 DNA: TGTGCCTGGAATTATTGTTGGTTCCGAGGGAGGTCGAACCCGTTCCCTGAAGCTTTCTTT. Encoded protein: CAWNYCWFRGRSNPFPEAFF.

This sequence joins TRBV24-1 and TRBJ2-4, with D possibly TRBD1 on 6 matching bases. The germline V gene encodes CDR1 KGHDR and CDR2 SFDVKD. This CDR3 has 15 amino acids. Trimming removed 4 bases at V and 13 bases at J, with 22 bases between. The CDR3 sequence: CATSDQTTGTPLQYF. The CDR3 DNA sequence: TGTGCCACCAGTGACCAGACTACCGGGACACCTCTGCAGTACTTC.

The CDR3 nucleotides read TGTGCCAGCAGTCCGCCAGGTGCAGGCTCCTACAATGAGCAGTTCTTC. This gives the protein CASSPPGAGSYNEQFF. The gene calls are TRBV27 and TRBJ2-1; D call uncertain. CDR3 size: 16 residues. Trimming stripped 5 bases from V and 0 bases from J, with 14 bases between. The V gene's germline CDR1 is MNHEY and CDR2 SMNVEV (reference sequence).

This chain links TRBV19 with TRBJ1-1; tentatively, D is TRBD1 (5 bases). V was trimmed by 6 bases and J by 1 base, leaving 9 bases between them. The germline V gene encodes CDR1 LNHDA and CDR2 SQIVND (reference sequence). The CDR3 covers 13 residues. The CDR3 reads CASRGVRNTEAFF. In DNA form, the CDR3 reads TGTGCCAGTAGGGGGGTGAGGAACACTGAAGCTTTCTTT. Using reference TRBV19 and TRBJ1-1 for the parts outside the CDR3, the full variable domain is DGGITQSPKYLFRKEGQNVTLSCEQNLNHDAMYWYRQDPGQGLRLIYYSQIVNDFQKGDIAEGYSVSREKKESFPLTVTSAQKNPTAFYLCASRGVRNTEAFFGQGTRLTVV.

J is TRBJ2-7 and V is TRBV30, with TRBD2 matching over 13 bases. The CDR3 runs 14 residues. J was trimmed by 4 bases and V by 1 base; bases with no gene match: 1. Germline CDR1 reads GTSNPN; CDR2 reads SVGIG (reference sequence). CDR3 DNA sequence: TGTGCCTGGAGTGAACTAGCGGGAGGGTACGAGCAGTACTTC. As protein: CAWSELAGGYEQYF.

The chain uses TRBV6-5 and TRBJ1-1; D possibly corresponds to TRBD1 (5 bases). The V end was cut by 7 bases, the J end by 1 base, with 16 bases between. Germline CDR1 reads MNHEY; CDR2 reads SVGAGI. The CDR3 length is 15 residues. The CDR3 DNA is TGTGCCAGCATCTCGGGGGGAACGGGGAACACTGAAGCTTTCTTT. As protein: CASISGGTGNTEAFF.

The rearrangement uses TRBV19 and TRBJ2-1; D gene ambiguous. In germline, CDR1 is LNHDA, CDR2 SQIVND (reference sequence). CDR3 size: 11 residues. V gave up 6 bases and J gave up 5 bases, with 5 bases separating them. For the CDR3, the DNA is TGTGCCAGTAGGCAAGACAATGAGCAGTTCTTC. As protein: CASRQDNEQFF.

The chain carries TRBV18 and TRBJ1-2; TRBD1 matches at 8 bases. Losses at the gene ends were 6 bases for V and 5 bases for J; bases not matched to a gene: 8. Germline lookup yields CDR1 KGHSH and CDR2 LQKENI. The CDR3 has 14 amino acids. The CDR3 DNA follows: TGTGCCAGCTCCACGGACAGGGTAAGTTATGGCTACACCTTC. Translated, it gives CASSTDRVSYGYTF.

The rearrangement links TRBV14 to TRBJ2-3; D gene uncertain. V gave up 2 bases and J gave up 2 bases, with 8 bases separating them. This CDR3 is built from 14 residues. The germline CDR1 and CDR2 sequences are SGHDN and FVKESK. The DNA for the CDR3 is TGTGCCAGCAGCCAATCCGGAAACACAGATACGCAGTATTTT. It translates to CASSQSGNTDTQYF. The variable domain in full, completed from reference TRBV14 and TRBJ2-3, reads EAGVTQFPSHSVIEKGQTVTLRCDPISGHDNLYWYRRVMGKEIKFLLHFVKESKQDESGMPNNRFLAERTGGTYSTLKVQPAELEDSGVYFCASSQSGNTDTQYFGPGTRLTVL.

The chain employs TRBV19 and TRBJ2-6; 9 positions agree with TRBD2. Looked up from germline, CDR1 is LNHDA and CDR2 is SQIVND (reference sequence). This CDR3 is 18 amino acids long. V dropped 5 bases and J dropped 2; count of bases not matched to a gene: 10. The CDR3 DNA follows: TGTGCCAGTAGTGGGAGTGTTAGCGGGAGAGCTGGGGCCAACGTCCTGACTTTC. This encodes CASSGSVSGRAGANVLTF.

CDR3 protein: CASSFRDRGPTGELFF. DNA of the CDR3: TGCGCCAGCAGTTTTCGGGACAGGGGGCCCACCGGGGAGCTGTTTTTT. This rearrangement joins TRBV5-1 to TRBJ2-2; 12 positions agree with TRBD1. Germline lookup yields CDR1 SGHRS and CDR2 YFSETQ. V was clipped by 5 bases and J by 4 bases; unmatched bases: 6. The CDR3 is made up of 16 amino acids.

The chain couples TRBV21-1 to TRBJ2-7; the table assigns TRBD1, which was not confirmed against the DNA. TRBV21-1 is a pseudogene segment. This CDR3 spans 17 amino acids. The CDR3 nucleotides read TGTGCCAGCAGCAAAGTTATGGGGACAGGGACTGGCTACGAGCAGTACTTC. It specifies CASSKVMGTGTGYEQYF.

The chain employs TRBV6-5 and TRBJ1-2, with a weak D call TRBD1 (5 bases). Germline lookup yields CDR1 MNHEY and CDR2 SVGAGI. This CDR3 region has 13 residues. Deletions cut 4 bases from V and 2 bases from J, with 8 bases between. The CDR3 nucleotides are TGTGCCAGCAGTTCTGGGGGGAACTATGGCTACACCTTC. Protein sequence: CASSSGGNYGYTF.

The chain links TRBV11-2 to TRBJ1-1; tentative D call: TRBD1 (5 bases). The CDR3 spans 16 residues. V was cut by 2 bases and J by 6 bases, with 19 bases left in between. The V gene's germline CDR1 is SGHAT and CDR2 FQNNGV. The CDR3 coding sequence is TGTGCCAGCAGCTTAATCCCAAAACAGGAGGTCTCTGAAGCTTTCTTT. Its translation is CASSLIPKQEVSEAFF.